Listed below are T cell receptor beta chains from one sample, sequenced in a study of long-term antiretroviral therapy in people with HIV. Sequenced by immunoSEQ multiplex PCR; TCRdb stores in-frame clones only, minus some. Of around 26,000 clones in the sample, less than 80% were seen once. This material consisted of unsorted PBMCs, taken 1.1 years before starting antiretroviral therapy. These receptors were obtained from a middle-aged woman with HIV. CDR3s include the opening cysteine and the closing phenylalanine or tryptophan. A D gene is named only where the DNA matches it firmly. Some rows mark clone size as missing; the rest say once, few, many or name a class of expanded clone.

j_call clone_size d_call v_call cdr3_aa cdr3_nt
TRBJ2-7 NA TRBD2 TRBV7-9 CASSPRTSGLLQYF TGTGCCAGCAGCCCGCGGACTAGCGGGCTTTTGCAGTACTTC
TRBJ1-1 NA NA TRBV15 CATSRDPNRYGNTEAFF TGTGCCACCAGCAGAGATCCCAACAGGTACGGGAACACTGAAGCTTTCTTT
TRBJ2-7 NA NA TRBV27 CASSLSFGLAYEQYF TGTGCCAGCAGTTTAAGTTTCGGACTGGCTTACGAGCAGTACTTC
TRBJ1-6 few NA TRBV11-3 CASSLVFSSPLHF TGTGCCAGCAGCTTAGTCTTTTCCTCACCCCTCCACTTT
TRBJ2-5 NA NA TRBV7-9 CASSLWRPAQETQYF TGTGCCAGCAGCTTATGGCGCCCGGCCCAAGAGACCCAGTACTTC
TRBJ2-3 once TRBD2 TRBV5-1 CASSLVSGGPLPSTDTQYF TGCGCCAGCAGCTTGGTTAGCGGGGGGCCACTCCCCAGCACAGATACGCAGTATTTT
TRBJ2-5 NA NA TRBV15 CATSRVTRRETQYF TGTGCCACCAGCAGAGTCACTAGAAGGGAGACCCAGTACTTC
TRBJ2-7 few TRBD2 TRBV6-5 CASRQGTSGSYEQYF TGTGCCAGCAGACAGGGGACTAGCGGGAGCTACGAGCAGTACTTC
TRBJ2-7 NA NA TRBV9 CASSGRAGYEQYF TGTGCCAGCAGCGGCCGGGCTGGTTACGAGCAGTACTTC
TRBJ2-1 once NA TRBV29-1 CSVGAGANEQFF TGCAGCGTTGGGGCAGGGGCAAATGAGCAGTTCTTC
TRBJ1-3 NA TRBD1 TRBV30 CAWSVRGGANTIYF TGTGCCTGGAGTGTACGAGGGGGCGCGAACACCATATATTTT
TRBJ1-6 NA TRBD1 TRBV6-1 CASRYGTDNSPLHF TGTGCCAGCAGATACGGGACAGACAATTCACCCCTCCACTTT
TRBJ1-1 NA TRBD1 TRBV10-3 CAISDDRGPSEAFF TGTGCCATCAGTGACGACAGGGGGCCAAGTGAAGCTTTCTTT
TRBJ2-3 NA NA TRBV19 CASSIGGGVPPDTQYF TGTGCCAGTAGTATAGGCGGAGGTGTACCCCCAGATACGCAGTATTTT
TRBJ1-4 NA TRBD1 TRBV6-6 CASSDRGELFF TGTGCCAGCAGCGACAGGGGAGAACTGTTTTTT
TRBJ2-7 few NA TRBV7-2 CASTPRYSYEQYF TGTGCCAGCACGCCTCGCTATTCCTACGAGCAGTACTTC
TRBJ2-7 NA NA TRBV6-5 CASSRQGGGRHEQYF TGTGCCAGCAGTCGTCAGGGGGGAGGACGGCACGAGCAGTACTTC
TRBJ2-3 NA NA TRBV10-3 CAISAPGLSTDTQYF TGTGCCATCAGTGCACCAGGGCTTAGCACAGATACGCAGTATTTT
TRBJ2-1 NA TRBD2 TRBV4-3 CASSHQIAGDYNEQFF TGCGCCAGCAGCCATCAAATAGCGGGGGACTACAATGAGCAGTTCTTC